A selection of T cell receptor beta chains follows, all from one sample in a study of T cell responses to AZD1222 COVID-19 vaccine. Only in-frame clones appear in the TCRdb table, and some are missing; sequencing was by immunoSEQ multiplex PCR. The sample lists some 81,000 clones; roughly 84% were seen once. The source was peripheral blood, collected 28 days after the second AZD1222 dose. These receptor sequences come from an adult who received the AZD1222 COVID-19 vaccine. Both conserved end residues are part of each CDR3. The D gene is left open where the match is weak. The size field is filled for only some rows; it gives once, few, many or a size class.

TRBD2,few,TRBV28,TRBJ2-7,CASSVPTSHYEQYF,TGTGCCAGCAGTGTTCCGACTAGCCACTACGAGCAGTACTTC
TRBD1,.,TRBV3-1/TRBV3-2,TRBJ1-6,CASSQQGGSSNSPLHF,TGTGCCAGCAGCCAACAGGGGGGATCCTCCAATTCACCCCTCCACTTT
TRBD1,.,TRBV3-1/TRBV3-2,TRBJ1-1,CASSQDQGARGKAFF,TGTGCCAGCAGCCAAGATCAGGGGGCGCGGGGAAAAGCTTTCTTT
.,once,TRBV6-5,TRBJ2-3,CATSRGGPSTDTQYF,TGTGCCACGAGTAGGGGGGGCCCTAGCACAGATACGCAGTATTTT
.,.,TRBV3-1/TRBV3-2,TRBJ2-2,CASSPLPGGASTGELFF,TGTGCCAGCAGCCCCTTACCGGGTGGGGCTTCGACCGGGGAGCTGTTTTTT
TRBD1,few,TRBV19,TRBJ2-2,CAGRQGASGELFF,TGTGCCGGACGACAGGGGGCGTCCGGGGAGCTGTTTTTT
.,.,TRBV18,TRBJ1-5,CASSPEAANQPQHF,TGTGCCAGCTCACCAGAGGCAGCAAATCAGCCCCAGCATTTT
.,.,TRBV12-3/TRBV12-4,TRBJ1-3,CASSLNTIYF,TGTGCCAGCAGTTTAAACACCATATATTTT
.,.,TRBV5-1,TRBJ2-7,CASSRDSYEQYF,TGCGCCAGCAGCCGAGACTCGTACGAGCAGTACTTC
.,.,TRBV6-2/TRBV6-3,TRBJ1-4,CASSLTIGKLFF,TGTGCCAGCAGCCTGACCATTGGGAAACTGTTTTTT
.,.,TRBV30,TRBJ1-4,CAWRPRGVGAEKLFF,TGTGCCTGGAGGCCCCGCGGGGTAGGGGCTGAAAAACTGTTTTTT
.,.,TRBV28,TRBJ2-3,CASSPPSLATQYF,TGTGCCAGCAGCCCCCCCTCCTTAGCTACGCAGTATTTT
.,.,TRBV4-3,TRBJ2-5,CASSQGLVGETQYF,TGCGCCAGCAGCCAAGGTCTAGTCGGGGAGACCCAGTACTTC
.,.,TRBV18,TRBJ2-7,CASSPHRDAWDEQYF,TGTGCCAGCTCGCCACACCGGGACGCCTGGGACGAGCAGTACTTC
.,.,TRBV3-1/TRBV3-2,TRBJ2-1,CASSQEDVGNEQFF,TGTGCCAGCAGCCAAGAAGATGTGGGGAATGAGCAGTTCTTC
.,.,TRBV30,TRBJ2-3,CARSGGARDTQYF,TGTGCCCGCTCGGGTGGGGCGAGGGATACGCAGTATTTT
TRBD1,.,TRBV7-9,TRBJ1-6,CASSLGQGGSPLHF,TGTGCCAGCAGCCTGGGACAGGGAGGATCACCCCTCCACTTT
TRBD1,.,TRBV5-1,TRBJ2-1,CASSSGSAGGGNEQFF,TGCGCCAGCAGCTCAGGCTCCGCAGGGGGCGGCAATGAGCAGTTCTTC
.,.,TRBV5-1,TRBJ1-4,CASSLPEGPNEKLFF,TGCGCCAGCAGCCTGCCAGAGGGCCCTAATGAAAAACTGTTTTTT
.,once,TRBV7-9,TRBJ2-7,CASSRRQDSYEQYF,TGTGCCAGCAGCCGCCGACAGGATTCCTACGAGCAGTACTTC
.,.,TRBV6-5,TRBJ1-2,CASSYSRGRANYGYTF,TGTGCCAGCAGTTACTCGAGGGGCAGGGCTAACTATGGCTACACCTTC
.,.,TRBV4-1,TRBJ2-3,CASSQEGKSTDTQYF,TGCGCCAGCAGCCAAGAAGGGAAAAGCACAGATACGCAGTATTTT
TRBD2,many,TRBV4-1,TRBJ2-2,CASSQAGLAGVGTGELFF,TGCGCCAGCAGCCAGGCGGGACTAGCGGGAGTGGGAACCGGGGAGCTGTTTTTT
TRBD2,.,TRBV7-3,TRBJ2-5,CASSPSSGRAGETQYF,TGTGCCAGCAGCCCCTCGAGCGGGAGGGCCGGGGAGACCCAGTACTTC
.,once,TRBV6-5,TRBJ1-1,CASRPREPNTEAFF,TGTGCCAGCAGACCCAGGGAACCCAACACTGAAGCTTTCTTT
.,once,TRBV5-1,TRBJ2-3,CASSLGWSTDTQYF,TGCGCCAGCAGCTTGGGTTGGAGCACAGATACGCAGTATTTT
TRBD1,.,TRBV10-1,TRBJ2-5,CASSEGTGGGETQYF,TGCGCCAGCAGTGAGGGGACAGGGGGCGGCGAGACCCAGTACTTC
.,.,TRBV28,TRBJ2-7,CASSLGDFYEQYF,TGTGCCAGCAGTTTAGGGGACTTCTACGAGCAGTACTTC
TRBD2,.,TRBV7-9,TRBJ2-1,CASSRLADSYNEQFF,TGTGCCAGCAGCCGCCTAGCGGACTCCTACAATGAGCAGTTCTTC
TRBD1,few,TRBV3-1/TRBV3-2,TRBJ1-6,CASSQGGRDSPLHF,TGTGCCAGCAGTCAGGGGGGGAGGGATTCACCCCTCCACTTT
.,.,TRBV30,TRBJ1-3,CAWGDASSGNTIYF,TGTGCCTGGGGGGACGCGAGCTCTGGAAACACCATATATTTT
TRBD2,.,TRBV18,TRBJ2-1,CASLKGSGGYNEQFF,TGTGCCAGCCTAAAGGGTAGCGGGGGTTACAATGAGCAGTTCTTC
.,.,TRBV5-1,TRBJ1-4,CASSPSATNEKLFF,TGCGCCAGCAGCCCGTCCGCAACTAATGAAAAACTGTTTTTT
.,few,TRBV19,TRBJ2-2,CATAGGLRSLDTGELFF,TGTGCCACCGCAGGGGGGTTGCGGTCCCTGGACACCGGGGAGCTGTTTTTT
.,.,TRBV18,TRBJ1-5,CASSPLQGPPQHF,TGTGCCAGCTCACCACTCCAGGGCCCTCCCCAGCATTTT
.,.,TRBV10-1,TRBJ1-2,CASMTGRGYGYTF,TGCGCCAGCATGACAGGCCGGGGCTATGGCTACACCTTC
.,.,TRBV2,TRBJ2-1,CAILEVRDSSYNEQFF,TGTGCCATCCTCGAAGTGAGGGATAGCTCCTACAATGAGCAGTTCTTC
.,.,TRBV9,TRBJ1-1,CASSPGAEAFF,TGTGCCAGCAGCCCCGGGGCTGAAGCTTTCTTT
.,.,TRBV27,TRBJ2-1,CASSFWSSGEQFF,TGTGCCAGCAGTTTTTGGAGTAGCGGAGAGCAGTTCTTC
.,.,TRBV11-3,TRBJ2-3,CASTQGTSTDTQYF,TGTGCCAGCACCCAGGGGACCAGCACAGATACGCAGTATTTT